What follows are 19 T cell receptor beta chains derived from one specimen sequenced in a study of T cells in tumors after PD-1 blockade. Profiling relied on immunoSEQ multiplex PCR, and the TCRdb table lists in-frame clones only, not all of them. The sample includes about 33,000 clones, 78% of them seen just once. Material: PBMCs, obtained before anti-PD-1 treatment. These receptors originate from a human donor with basal cell carcinoma.

The chain recombines TRBV19 with TRBJ1-5; no clear D. CDR3 size: 15 residues. Germline CDR1 reads LNHDA; CDR2 reads SQIVND (reference sequence). Trimming took off 3 bases at V and 2 bases at J, with 11 bases between the two ends. The CDR3, as DNA: TGTGCCAGTAGTATTTGGACGGAGCGCAATCAGCCCCAGCATTTT. It encodes CASSIWTERNQPQHF.

The gene calls are TRBV19 and TRBJ1-1; D not certain. Germline V gives CDR1 LNHDA, CDR2 SQIVND (reference sequence). This CDR3 is built from 10 residues. Between the trimmed V and J ends, which lost 10 bases and 1 base, there was a span of 4 bases. The CDR3 region has the DNA TGTGCCACCCGGAACACTGAAGCTTTCTTT. Translated: CATRNTEAFF.

V and J are TRBV11-3 and TRBJ2-7; D gene ambiguous. V gave up 2 bases and J gave up 8 bases, with 13 bases separating them. This CDR3 spans 13 amino acids. Germline assignment: CDR1 SGHNT and CDR2 YENEEA. The CDR3 is CASSLSARRQQYF. The CDR3 DNA follows: TGTGCCAGCAGCTTAAGCGCGAGACGGCAGCAGTACTTC. Using reference TRBV11-3 and TRBJ2-7 for the parts outside the CDR3, the full variable domain is EAGVVQSPRYKIIEKKQPVAFWCNPISGHNTLYWYLQNLGQGPELLIRYENEEAVDDSQLPKDRFSAERLKGVDSTLKIQPAELGDSAVYLCASSLSARRQQYFGPGTRLTVT.

The DNA of the CDR3 is TGTGCCAGCAGCTTTATCCAGGGAGAGACCCAGTACTTC. It codes for CASSFIQGETQYF. The chain uses TRBV5-6 and TRBJ2-5; perhaps TRBD1 as D (5 bases). Deletions cut 2 bases from V and 4 bases from J, with 9 bases between. In germline, CDR1 is SGHDT, CDR2 YYEEEE. This CDR3 is 13 amino acids long.

This chain joins TRBV15 and TRBJ1-5, with TRBD1 as a possible D gene (6 bases). Trimming removed 2 bases from V and 5 bases from J, with 19 bases in between. Germline CDR1 and CDR2: LNHNV and YYDKDF (reference sequence). The CDR3 has 17 residues. This CDR3 is CATSRHRDNWTYQPQHF. The CDR3, as DNA: TGTGCCACCAGCAGACACCGGGACAATTGGACCTATCAGCCCCAGCATTTT. The full variable domain, rest sourced from reference TRBV15 and TRBJ1-5, is DAMVIQNPRYQVTQFGKPVTLSCSQTLNHNVMYWYQQKSSQAPKLLFHYYDKDFNNEADTPDNFQSRRPNTSFCFLDIRSPGLGDTAMYLCATSRHRDNWTYQPQHFGDGTRLSIL.

The V and J genes are TRBV5-1 and TRBJ2-5; no reliable D call. This CDR3 comprises 14 residues. Looked up from germline, CDR1 is SGHRS and CDR2 is YFSETQ. The V and J ends lost 4 bases and 5 bases respectively, with 15 bases between them. In DNA, the CDR3 is TGCGCCAGCAGCCCGATTGATAGACGGGAGACCCAGTACTTC. The encoded protein is CASSPIDRRETQYF.

J is TRBJ1-3 and V is TRBV6-6; tentatively, D is TRBD1 (5 bases). With 4 bases removed from V and 2 bases from J, the gap between germline ends came to 9 bases. Germline CDR1 MNHNY, CDR2 SVGAGI (reference sequence). The CDR3 length is 14 residues. DNA of the CDR3: TGTGCCAGCAGTTTACAGGTTGCTGGAAACACCATATATTTT. This encodes CASSLQVAGNTIYF.

V is TRBV6-2 or TRBV6-3 and J is TRBJ1-5; D might be TRBD1 (5 bases). CDR1 MNHEY and CDR2 SVGEGT come from the germline V gene. CDR3 length: 16 amino acids. Trimming shortened V by 2 bases and J by 5 bases, and 16 bases separated the two germline ends. The CDR3 reads CASSYASAGRDQPQHF. CDR3 coding DNA: TGTGCCAGCAGTTACGCCAGTGCAGGGAGGGATCAGCCCCAGCATTTT.

The gene calls are TRBV4-1 and TRBJ1-6; a possible D gene is TRBD1 (5 bases). The CDR3 has 18 amino acids. V was shortened by 0 bases and J by 7 bases, with 19 bases between the two germline ends. From germline, CDR1 is MGHRA and CDR2 YSYEKL. Here the CDR3 reads CASSQDPSQGYLNSPLHF. CDR3 bases: TGCGCCAGCAGCCAAGATCCGTCGCAGGGTTACCTGAATTCACCCCTCCACTTT.

This clone was found a few times. The CDR3 nucleotides read TGCGCCAGCAGCTTTACGGGACAGGGGACCAATGAGCAGTTCTTC. Protein: CASSFTGQGTNEQFF. This rearrangement joins TRBV5-1 to TRBJ2-1; TRBD1 agrees at 10 bases. Germline CDR1 reads SGHRS; CDR2 reads YFSETQ. The CDR3 totals 15 residues. V was clipped by 2 bases and J by 6 bases; unmatched bases: 5. Using reference TRBV5-1 and TRBJ2-1 for the parts outside the CDR3, the full variable domain is KAGVTQTPRYLIKTRGQQVTLSCSPISGHRSVSWYQQTPGQGLQFLFEYFSETQRNKGNFPGRFSGRQFSNSRSEMNVSTLELGDSALYLCASSFTGQGTNEQFFGPGTRLTVL.

This rearrangement joins TRBV2 to TRBJ2-2; 7 nucleotides agree with TRBD1. The CDR3 has 14 amino acids. J lost 1 base, V lost 5 bases, and 1 base had no gene match. CDR1 and CDR2 (germline): SNHLY, FYNNEI. The CDR3 region is CASSRQGNTGELFF. The CDR3 bases are TGTGCCAGCAGTCGACAGGGGAACACCGGGGAGCTGTTTTTT.

By sample fraction, this clone is medium-sized (0.01 to 0.1%). This CDR3 is also generated by other DNA sequences in the sample. This CDR3 is CASSLGGGLYEQYF. For the CDR3, the DNA is TGTGCCAGCAGCCTGGGAGGGGGCCTATACGAGCAGTACTTC. This sequence joins TRBV7-2 and TRBJ2-7; D may match TRBD1 or TRBD2 (7 bases each). Germline V gives CDR1 SGHTA, CDR2 FQGNSA. This CDR3 is 14 amino acids long. Trimming left V 5 bases short and J 4 bases short, with 15 bases between.

As concerns this clone: The sample holds other DNA sequences that translate to the same CDR3. This chain joins TRBV5-1 and TRBJ2-1; D gene ambiguous. Trimming took off 0 bases at V and 0 bases at J, with 7 bases between the two ends. The CDR3 totals 15 residues. Per germline, CDR1 SGHRS and CDR2 YFSETQ. The CDR3 sequence: CASSLGGSSYNEQFF. CDR3 DNA sequence: TGCGCCAGCAGCTTGGGCGGCAGCTCCTACAATGAGCAGTTCTTC.

This sequence joins TRBV7-2 and TRBJ2-7; 7 positions match TRBD2. The germline V gene has CDR1 SGHTA and CDR2 FQGNSA. Trimming cost V 0 bases and J 7 bases; bases outside gene matches: 15. The CDR3 has 17 residues. CDR3 sequence reads: CASSLAHAGATHGEQYF. The CDR3 nucleotides read TGTGCCAGCAGCTTAGCACACGCGGGAGCAACTCACGGGGAGCAGTACTTC.

The gene calls are TRBV7-3 and TRBJ1-6; possible D gene TRBD1, 6 bases. The V and J ends lost 4 bases and 9 bases respectively, with 16 bases between them. Germline lookup yields CDR1 SGHTA and CDR2 FQGTGA. CDR3 length equals 15 residues. The CDR3 DNA is TGTGCCAGCAGCTCCGAGGGGGGTTGGGGTTCACCCCTCCACTTT. This sequence encodes CASSSEGGWGSPLHF.

The chain links TRBV5-1 to TRBJ2-3, with 7 bases that match TRBD1. CDR3 length equals 17 residues. V shed 4 bases and J 0 bases; nucleotides not matched to a gene: 11. Germline-derived CDR1 and CDR2 are SGHRS and YFSETQ. The CDR3 DNA follows: TGCGCCAGCAGCCCAGGGGACAGTGGACTTAGCACAGATACGCAGTATTTT. This codes for CASSPGDSGLSTDTQYF.

The V gene is TRBV27, the J gene TRBJ2-7, with D perhaps TRBD1 or TRBD2 (5 bases each). The germline gives CDR1 MNHEY, CDR2 SMNVEV (reference sequence). Trimming pared 7 bases from V and 6 bases from J, leaving 22 bases between. The CDR3 covers 15 residues. CDR3 sequence: CASTHAGTVASEQYF. CDR3 DNA sequence: TGTGCCAGCACCCACGCCGGGACGGTAGCTAGCGAGCAGTACTTC.

This clone was observed once. V usage is TRBV5-4 and J usage is TRBJ2-7, with 9 bases aligning to TRBD1. Germline-derived CDR1 and CDR2 are SGHNT and YYREEE (reference sequence). The CDR3 is 13 residues long. V shed 8 bases, J shed 5 bases, and the junction held 8 bases outside the gene matches. The CDR3 nucleotides are TGTGCCAGTACCGGGACAGGGATCCACGAGCAGTACTTC. Its translation is CASTGTGIHEQYF.

CDR3 in amino acids: CASRRGGQVNTEAFF. As DNA, the CDR3 is TGTGCCAGCAGAAGAGGCGGACAGGTGAACACTGAAGCTTTCTTT. This chain connects TRBV6-5 to TRBJ1-1; 7 bases agree with TRBD1. CDR3 length: 15 amino acids. J was trimmed by 0 bases and V by 6 bases; bases with no gene match: 7. In germline, CDR1 is MNHEY, CDR2 SVGAGI.